This T cell receptor (beta chain) was sequenced for a study of blood T cell repertoires in COVID-19. Turning to the study itself: The study drew acute and convalescent COVID-19 samples from the United States, Italy and Spain.

Sequenced by immunoSEQ multiplex PCR; TCRdb stores in-frame clones only, minus some. Found here are around 57,000 clones, 80% to 90% of them singletons; the top ten hold about 3%. Germline CDR1 reads SEHNR; CDR2 reads FQNEAQ (reference sequence). Trimming removed 4 bases from V and 5 bases from J; junction bases left unmatched: 8. This CDR3 is built from 16 residues. Sequencing input: peripheral blood. This TCR derives from a human donor in a cohort sampled during active COVID-19. The chain combines TRBV7-9 with TRBJ2-3; 11 nucleotides agree with TRBD2. CDR3 sequence: CASSSNSGRARDTQYF. The CDR3 bases are TGTGCCAGCAGCTCAAATAGCGGGAGGGCCCGAGATACGCAGTATTTT.